This T cell receptor (beta chain) comes out of a study of blood T cell repertoires in COVID-19. TCRdb's table, derived via immunoSEQ multiplex PCR, lists solely in-frame clones and lacks some. The sample lists about 120,000 clones; roughly three quarters were seen once. Trimming cost V 1 base and J 5 bases, with 6 bases left between them. The germline V gene has CDR1 MNHEY and CDR2 SVGAGI. The length of the CDR3 is 13 residues. The chain combines TRBV6-5 with TRBJ2-1; D is ambiguous. The sample comprised peripheral blood. The receptor's source is a human donor in a cohort sampled during active COVID-19. CDR3 sequence reads: CASSYFFNNEQFF. The CDR3, as DNA: TGTGCCAGCAGTTACTTTTTTAACAATGAGCAGTTCTTC.